This T cell receptor (beta chain) was identified in a study of naive and memory T cell subsets. Cells stained for CD3, CD4, CD8, CD45RA and CD27 were sorted into four subsets. Two oligonucleotides, mixed equimolar, formed the beta constant-region primer covering TRBC1 and TRBC2. TCRdb reanalysed the UMI-ligation and nested PCR reads using MiXCR and keeps one entry per CDR3 protein. The sample contains roughly 140,000 distinct CDR3 sequences, about a sixth of which appear only once. This clonotype was recorded a few times. Its matching antigen is unknown. The study's findings and limits: In naive cells, over 85% of TCR sequences were seen only once. Diversity fell and Gini index rose from naive through CM, EM, EMRA.

V was pared by 2 bases and J by 2 bases, with 10 bases between. CDR1 is MNHNY, CDR2 SVGAGI, per germline (reference sequence). The CDR3 length is 14 residues. This TCR derives from a human donor in good health. V usage is TRBV6-6 and J usage is TRBJ2-7; weak D call: TRBD2 (5 bases). The sequencing sample was made of naive CD4+ T cells from blood. The chain's CDR3 is CASSYGGRAYEQYF. The CDR3 nucleotides read TGTGCCAGCAGTTACGGAGGCAGAGCCTACGAGCAGTACTTC.